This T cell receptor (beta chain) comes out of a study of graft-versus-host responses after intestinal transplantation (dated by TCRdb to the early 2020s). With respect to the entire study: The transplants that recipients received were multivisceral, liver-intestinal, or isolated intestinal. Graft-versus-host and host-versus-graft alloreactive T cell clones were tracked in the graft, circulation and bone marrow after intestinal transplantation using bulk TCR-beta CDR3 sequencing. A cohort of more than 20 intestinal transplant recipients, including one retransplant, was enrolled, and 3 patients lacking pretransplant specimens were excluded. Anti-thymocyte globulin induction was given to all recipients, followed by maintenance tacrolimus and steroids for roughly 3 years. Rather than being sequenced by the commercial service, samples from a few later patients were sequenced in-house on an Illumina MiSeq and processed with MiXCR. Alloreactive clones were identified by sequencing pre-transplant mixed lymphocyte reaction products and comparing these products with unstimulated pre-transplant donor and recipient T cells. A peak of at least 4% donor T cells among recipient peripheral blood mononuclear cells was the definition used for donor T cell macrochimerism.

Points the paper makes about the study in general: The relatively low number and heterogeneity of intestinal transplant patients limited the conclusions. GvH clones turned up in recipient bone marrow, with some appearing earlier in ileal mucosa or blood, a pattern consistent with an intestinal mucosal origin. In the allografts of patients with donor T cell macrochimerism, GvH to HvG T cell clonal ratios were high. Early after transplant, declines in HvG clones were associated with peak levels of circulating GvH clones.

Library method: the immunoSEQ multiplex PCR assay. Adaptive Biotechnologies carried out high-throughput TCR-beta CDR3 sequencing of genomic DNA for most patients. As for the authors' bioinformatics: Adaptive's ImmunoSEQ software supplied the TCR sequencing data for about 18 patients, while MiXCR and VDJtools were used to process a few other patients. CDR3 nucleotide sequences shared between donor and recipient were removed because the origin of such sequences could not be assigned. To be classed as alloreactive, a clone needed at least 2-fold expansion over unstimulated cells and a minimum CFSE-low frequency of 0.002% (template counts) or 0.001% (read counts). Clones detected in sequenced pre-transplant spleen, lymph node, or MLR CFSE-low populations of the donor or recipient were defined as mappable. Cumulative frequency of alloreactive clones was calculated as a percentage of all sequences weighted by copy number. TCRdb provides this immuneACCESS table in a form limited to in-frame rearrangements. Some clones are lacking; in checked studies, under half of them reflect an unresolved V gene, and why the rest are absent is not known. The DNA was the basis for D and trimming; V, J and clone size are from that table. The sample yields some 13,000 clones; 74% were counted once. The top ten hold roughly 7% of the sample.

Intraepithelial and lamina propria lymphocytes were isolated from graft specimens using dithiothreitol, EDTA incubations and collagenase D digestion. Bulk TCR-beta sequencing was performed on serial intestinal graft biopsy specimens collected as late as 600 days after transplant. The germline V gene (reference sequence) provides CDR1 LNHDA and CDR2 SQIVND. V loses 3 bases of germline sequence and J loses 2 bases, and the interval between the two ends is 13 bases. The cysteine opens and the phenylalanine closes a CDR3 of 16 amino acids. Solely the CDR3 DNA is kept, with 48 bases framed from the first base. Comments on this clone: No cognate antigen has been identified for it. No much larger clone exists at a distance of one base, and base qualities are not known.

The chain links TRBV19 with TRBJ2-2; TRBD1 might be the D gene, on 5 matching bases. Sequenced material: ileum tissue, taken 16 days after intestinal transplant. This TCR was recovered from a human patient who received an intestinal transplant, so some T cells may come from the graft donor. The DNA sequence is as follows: TGTGCCAGTAGTATTTATGCAGGGCTTAACACCGGGGAGCTGTTTTTT. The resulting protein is CASSIYAGLNTGELFF.